This T cell receptor (beta chain) originates from a study of blood T cells in healthy people across ages. For every donor, a draw yielded 8.5 to 10 milliliters of peripheral blood. Broader study findings: Researchers deemed the diversity estimates from one million T cells underestimates.

Trimming cost V 4 bases and J 5 bases; bases outside gene matches: 9. The germline CDR1 and CDR2 sequences are SGDLS and YYNGEE. This CDR3 is 15 amino acids long. Primed by a sample-barcoded 5' primer and a J-beta primer mix, a second PCR proceeded for roughly 7 to 12 cycles. TCRdb re-analysed the 5' RACE reads in MiXCR, keeping a single row per CDR3 protein. The data show under 2 million distinct CDR3 sequences, around 36% seen once. This clonotype has more than one count but fewer than ten. Its antigen is undetermined. The chain uses TRBV9 and TRBJ1-1; 9 bases match TRBD1. The clonotype comes from a woman between 25 and 40 years old in good health. The specimen was blood. The DNA of the CDR3 is TGTGCCAGCAGCCCACACAGGGGGCTTGGAACTGAAGCTTTCTTT. As protein: CASSPHRGLGTEAFF.